These T cell receptor beta chains were read from a single sample in a study of cytomegalovirus exposure and HLA in healthy donors. The method was immunoSEQ multiplex PCR; TCRdb's version includes in-frame clones alone and lacks a portion of them. There are over 150,000 clones in the sample; 80% to 85% occur only once, and 0.95% to 1% lies in the top ten. The sample consisted of PBMCs. These receptors were obtained from a girl aged 2 to 9 in good health and CMV-seropositive. CDR3s include the opening cysteine and the closing phenylalanine or tryptophan. D genes are given only for firm matches. Size tells how often a clone was seen (once, few, many) or the class of an expanded clone, and some rows leave it out.

clone size,V gene,J gene,D gene,CDR3 DNA,CDR3 protein
-,TRBV4-1,TRBJ2-3,TRBD2,TGCGCCAGCAGCCAAGCGAGCGGGAGGCCCACAGATACGCAGTATTTT,CASSQASGRPTDTQYF
once,TRBV4-1,TRBJ2-3,TRBD1,TGCGCCAGCAGCCAAGCAGGGGACAGGGATACGCAGTATTTT,CASSQAGDRDTQYF
-,TRBV7-9,TRBJ2-4,-,TGTGCCAGCAGGGGAGATCAACAGGGATCCGTGGACTTC,CASRGDQQGSVDF
few,TRBV6-1,TRBJ1-5,TRBD1,TGTGCCAGCAGTGAAGGAGGTAGGGGGCGGCAGCCCCAGCATTTT,CASSEGGRGRQPQHF
-,TRBV28,TRBJ2-1,-,TGTGCCAGCAGTTTCACTAAAGGCAATGAGCAGTTCTTC,CASSFTKGNEQFF
-,TRBV7-9,TRBJ2-3,-,TGTGCCAGCAGCCCGCGTGGGAGGGGGGCAGATACGCAGTATTTT,CASSPRGRGADTQYF
-,TRBV6-5,TRBJ1-1,-,TGTGCCAGCAGTTACCTAATCCAGGGGTCTGAAGCTTTCTTT,CASSYLIQGSEAFF
-,TRBV19,TRBJ1-1,-,TGTGCCAGTAGGCTTACAGCGAACACTGAAGCTTTCTTT,CASRLTANTEAFF
-,TRBV6-1,TRBJ1-4,-,TGTGCCAGCAAAGCGGGGCTGGCGAATGAAAAACTGTTTTTT,CASKAGLANEKLFF
-,TRBV4-2,TRBJ2-7,TRBD2,TGTGCCAGCAGCCAAGATGCGGGAGGGCCTAACGAGCAGTACTTC,CASSQDAGGPNEQYF
few,TRBV27,TRBJ2-5,TRBD2,TGTGCCAGCAGTTCCCTAGCGGACCGGACCCAGTACTTC,CASSSLADRTQYF
-,TRBV6-6,TRBJ2-5,TRBD2,TGTGCCAGCAGTTACTCCGGGGGAGGGCCTAAAGAGACCCAGTACTTC,CASSYSGGGPKETQYF
-,TRBV6-5,TRBJ2-5,TRBD2,TGTGCCAGCAAACTAGCGGGCCAAGAGACCCAGTACTTC,CASKLAGQETQYF
-,TRBV2,TRBJ1-3,-,TGTGCCAGCAGCCTTATCCAGGGATCTGGAAACACCATATATTTT,CASSLIQGSGNTIYF
-,TRBV28,TRBJ2-7,-,TGTGCCAGCCGCAGGGTAGATTCCTACGAGCAGTACTTC,CASRRVDSYEQYF
-,TRBV6-5,TRBJ2-7,-,TGTGCCAGCAGATTCAGGGTTACAACCTACGAGCAGTACTTC,CASRFRVTTYEQYF
once,TRBV27,TRBJ1-2,TRBD1,TGTGCCAGCAGCGTCGACAGGGTAGCGGGAGGCTACACCTTC,CASSVDRVAGGYTF
few,TRBV2,TRBJ2-7,-,TGTGCCAGCAGTGAACGTTCCTACGAGCAGTACTTC,CASSERSYEQYF
-,TRBV30,TRBJ2-1,TRBD2,TGTGCCTGGAGTTTGACTGGGACTAGATCTTACAATGAGCAGTTCTTC,CAWSLTGTRSYNEQFF
-,TRBV30,TRBJ2-7,-,TGTGCCTGGGCGGGACAGAACGAGCAGTACTTC,CAWAGQNEQYF
-,TRBV10-3,TRBJ1-5,-,TGTGCCATCAGTGAGTTGAGGGATTTGAGCAATCAGCCCCAGCATTTT,CAISELRDLSNQPQHF
-,TRBV28,TRBJ2-7,TRBD1,TGTGCCAGCACCACTGACAGGGGGTGGCGCGAGCAGTACTTC,CASTTDRGWREQYF
once,TRBV11-2,TRBJ2-1,TRBD2,TGTGCCAGCAACCACTTCTCTAGCGGAATCTCCTACAATGAGCAGTTCTTC,CASNHFSSGISYNEQFF
-,TRBV7-3,TRBJ1-5,-,TGTGCCAGCAGCCCACGGGGTCAGCCCCAGCATTTT,CASSPRGQPQHF
-,TRBV18,TRBJ2-2,-,TGTGCCAGCTCACTAGCCAACACCGGGGAGCTGTTTTTT,CASSLANTGELFF
-,TRBV6-1,TRBJ2-7,-,TGTGCCAGCAGTGAAGCAATTCGCGAGCAGTACTTC,CASSEAIREQYF
-,TRBV7-2,TRBJ1-5,TRBD1,TGTGCCAGCAGCGGGACAGGGCGGAATCAGCCCCAGCATTTT,CASSGTGRNQPQHF
-,TRBV28,TRBJ1-4,-,TGTGCCAGCAGTCGAGTAACTAATGAAAAACTGTTTTTT,CASSRVTNEKLFF
-,TRBV4-2,TRBJ2-1,-,TGTGCCAGCAGCCAAGATGCAGCGAGATCTTACAATGAGCAGTTCTTC,CASSQDAARSYNEQFF
-,TRBV27,TRBJ2-1,TRBD2,TGTGCCAGCAGTTTATGGGGCCCTAGCGCGGGAGGAAGTGAGCAGTTCTTC,CASSLWGPSAGGSEQFF
-,TRBV4-1,TRBJ2-1,TRBD2,TGCGCCAGCAGCCAACTCCTAGCGGGAGGGCACAATGAGCAGTTCTTC,CASSQLLAGGHNEQFF
-,TRBV7-8,TRBJ2-5,-,TGTGCCAGCAGCTCGTTTATACAAGAGACCCAGTACTTC,CASSSFIQETQYF